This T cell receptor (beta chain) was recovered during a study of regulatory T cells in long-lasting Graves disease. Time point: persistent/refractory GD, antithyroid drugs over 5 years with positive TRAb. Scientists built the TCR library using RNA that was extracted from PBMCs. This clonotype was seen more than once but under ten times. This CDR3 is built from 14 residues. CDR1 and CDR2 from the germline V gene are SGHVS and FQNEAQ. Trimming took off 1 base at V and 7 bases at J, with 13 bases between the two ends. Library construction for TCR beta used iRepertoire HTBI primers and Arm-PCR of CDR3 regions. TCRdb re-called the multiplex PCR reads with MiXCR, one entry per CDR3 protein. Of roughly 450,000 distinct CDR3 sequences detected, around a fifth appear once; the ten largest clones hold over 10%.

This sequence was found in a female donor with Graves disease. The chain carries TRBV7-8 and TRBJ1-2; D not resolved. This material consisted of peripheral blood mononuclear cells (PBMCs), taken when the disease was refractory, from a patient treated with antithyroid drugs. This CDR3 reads CASSLGSISRGYTF. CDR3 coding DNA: TGTGCCAGCAGCTTAGGAAGCATATCGCGTGGCTACACCTTC.